Listed below are T cell receptor beta chains from one sample, sequenced in a study of T cell clones after liver transplantation. The table came from immunoSEQ multiplex PCR; TCRdb's copy has only in-frame clones and leaves some out. The sample lists approximately 1,500 clones, about 36% occurring once. No cognate antigen is known for these TCRs. The sample taken for sequencing was CD4+ T cells from cultured PBMCs. The receptors shown here come from a human patient who received a liver transplant. Some of these T cells may belong to the graft donor. Both conserved end residues are part of each CDR3. A D gene is named only where the DNA matches it firmly. Clone size, where shown, is once, few, many, or a class for clones that have expanded.

clone_size | j_call | d_call | cdr3_length | v_call | cdr3_nt | cdr3_aa
few | TRBJ2-3 | - | 13 | TRBV4-3 | TGCGCCAGCCGCTCGGCGGGGACAGATACGCAGTATTTT | CASRSAGTDTQYF
- | TRBJ2-6 | - | 18 | TRBV7-2 | TGTGCCAGCAGCTTCCTGACAGGCCGCCTTTCGGGGGCCAACGTCCTGACTTTC | CASSFLTGRLSGANVLTF
- | TRBJ1-2 | - | 12 | TRBV29-1 | TGCAGCGTTGGTCAGGGGAACTATGGCTACACCTTC | CSVGQGNYGYTF
- | TRBJ1-4 | - | 13 | TRBV2 | TGTGCCAGCACGGGCAGGGAGGATGAAAAACTGTTTTTT | CASTGREDEKLFF
- | TRBJ1-1 | TRBD1 | 13 | TRBV19 | TGTGCCAGTAGGATACCGGGACAGGGGGTAACCTTCTTT | CASRIPGQGVTFF
- | TRBJ1-1 | - | 15 | TRBV7-4 | TGTGCCAGCACCTTAGCCGGGACACTGAACACTGAAGCTTTCTTT | CASTLAGTLNTEAFF
- | TRBJ2-2 | - | 16 | TRBV5-1 | TGCGCCAGCAGCTTGCGACGACAGGACAACACCGGGGAGCTGTTTTTT | CASSLRRQDNTGELFF
- | TRBJ2-7 | - | 17 | TRBV4-1 | TGCGCCAGCAGCCAAGATCGTCTGTCGGGATTCGCCAACGAGCAGTACTTC | CASSQDRLSGFANEQYF
few | TRBJ2-6 | - | 19 | TRBV4-1 | TGCGCCAGCAGCCGTGACCGAGGACAGCGAGCCTCTGGGGCCAACGTCCTGACTTTC | CASSRDRGQRASGANVLTF
- | TRBJ2-2 | TRBD1 | 14 | TRBV7-3 | TGTGCCAGCAGCATAACAGGGGCCACCGGGGAGCTGTTTTTT | CASSITGATGELFF
- | TRBJ1-5 | TRBD1 | 18 | TRBV28 | TGTGCCAGCAGTTTATTTTCGGACAGGGGGGTTTTCAATCAGCCCCAGCATTTT | CASSLFSDRGVFNQPQHF
- | TRBJ2-3 | - | 14 | TRBV10-2 | TGCGCCAGCAGTGAGTCGGGGCGCACAGATACGCAGTATTTT | CASSESGRTDTQYF
few | TRBJ2-3 | TRBD2 | 15 | TRBV19 | TGTGCCAGTAACGACGGGGGGGCCAGCGGTGATACGCAGTATTTT | CASNDGGASGDTQYF
- | TRBJ2-5 | - | 13 | TRBV10-3 | TGTGCCATCAGTGGGACAGCAGAAGAGACCCAGTACTTC | CAISGTAEETQYF
large | TRBJ1-6 | - | 18 | TRBV4-2 | TGTGCCAGCAGCCAAGATTTGCGGACCCCCGCGGGTGGTTCACCCCTCCACTTT | CASSQDLRTPAGGSPLHF
few | TRBJ1-2 | TRBD1 | 13 | TRBV2 | TGTGCCAGCAGCCTGGACAGGGGGGGCGGCTACACCTTC | CASSLDRGGGYTF
few | TRBJ1-4 | - | 16 | TRBV7-2 | TGTGCCAGCAGCTTAGGGCCGCAGAGGGCGGGTGAAAAACTGTTTTTT | CASSLGPQRAGEKLFF
few | TRBJ2-3 | TRBD2 | 14 | TRBV6-1 | TGTGCCAGCAATGAGCGGACTAGAAGAGATACGCAGTATTTT | CASNERTRRDTQYF
medium-sized | TRBJ1-3 | - | 16 | TRBV19 | TGTGCCAGTAGTCCAAACAGAAGAAGCTCTGGAAACACCATATATTTT | CASSPNRRSSGNTIYF
few | TRBJ1-1 | TRBD1 | 14 | TRBV7-9 | TGTGCCAGCAGCTCCGGGACAGGGGTTACTGAAGCTTTCTTT | CASSSGTGVTEAFF
- | TRBJ2-7 | TRBD2 | 15 | TRBV5-4 | TGTGCCAGCAGCCCCGGTGGTAGCGGGGGCCACGAGCAGTACTTC | CASSPGGSGGHEQYF
- | TRBJ1-6 | TRBD1 | 15 | TRBV28 | TGTGCCAGCAGTCCCGGGGGACAGGGGAATTCACCCCTCCACTTT | CASSPGGQGNSPLHF
medium-sized | TRBJ1-4 | TRBD1 | 15 | TRBV28 | TGTGCCAGCAGTGACGGGGACAGCGGAAATGAAAAACTGTTTTTT | CASSDGDSGNEKLFF
- | TRBJ1-4 | TRBD1 | 18 | TRBV15 | TGTGCCACCAGCAGAGACCGACAGGGCCCCATAACTAATGAAAAACTGTTTTTT | CATSRDRQGPITNEKLFF
- | TRBJ1-1 | - | 15 | TRBV6-5 | TGTGCCAGCAATCGGGGATCGGGGGTTAACACTGAAGCTTTCTTT | CASNRGSGVNTEAFF
few | TRBJ1-2 | TRBD1 | 15 | TRBV5-5 | TGTGCCAGCAGCTTGGCCGGACAGGGCGTCTATGGCTACACCTTC | CASSLAGQGVYGYTF
few | TRBJ2-2 | - | 14 | TRBV19 | TGTGCCTGCAACTTGGGACTTTCCACCGGGGAGCTGTTTTTT | CACNLGLSTGELFF
- | TRBJ2-3 | - | 15 | TRBV4-2 | TGTGCCAGCAGCTTGGCTCGTGAGGGAACAGATACGCAGTATTTT | CASSLAREGTDTQYF
few | TRBJ2-7 | TRBD1 | 15 | TRBV5-4 | TGTGCCAGCAGCATTCCGACAGGGAAAAACTACGAGCAGTACTTC | CASSIPTGKNYEQYF
- | TRBJ2-2 | - | 16 | TRBV19 | TGTGCCAGTAGTAGTACTAGCCTTTTTAACACCGGGGAGCTGTTTTTT | CASSSTSLFNTGELFF
medium-sized | TRBJ1-6 | - | 14 | TRBV11-2 | TGTGCCAGCAGCGCGCGGCAGGAGGCTTCACCCCTCCACTTT | CASSARQEASPLHF
once | TRBJ1-4 | - | 16 | TRBV2 | TGTGCCAGCAGCGTAGAACGGGGGGGTGGTAGGGAAAAACTGTTTTTT | CASSVERGGGREKLFF
medium-sized | TRBJ2-3 | - | 16 | TRBV25-1 | TGTGCCAGCAGGCCAAGGCTGGGGACTAGCACAGATACGCAGTATTTT | CASRPRLGTSTDTQYF
medium-sized | TRBJ2-3 | TRBD2 | 17 | TRBV10-2 | TGCGCCAGCGGAGGGGCTAGCGGGGGCCTATTCACAGATACGCAGTATTTT | CASGGASGGLFTDTQYF
- | TRBJ1-1 | - | 13 | TRBV9 | TGTGCCAGCAGCCTTCGGTCGAACACTGAAGCTTTCTTT | CASSLRSNTEAFF
few | TRBJ1-2 | TRBD1 | 12 | TRBV10-3 | TGTGCCATCAGTACAGGGGAGGATGGCTACACCTTC | CAISTGEDGYTF
- | TRBJ2-3 | - | 12 | TRBV6-6 | TGTGCCAGCAGTTACTCACGGGATACGCAGTATTTT | CASSYSRDTQYF
medium-sized | TRBJ2-3 | - | 15 | TRBV28 | TGTGCCAGCAGTTTACAGGTTTTTACCACAGATACGCAGTATTTT | CASSLQVFTTDTQYF
- | TRBJ1-1 | - | 15 | TRBV9 | TGTTCCAGCAGCCCTTTCTCAGGGGCTAACTCTGAAGCTTTCTTT | CSSSPFSGANSEAFF
- | TRBJ1-1 | - | 15 | TRBV28 | TGTGCCAGCAGGAGCCCACAGGTGGTGGGCACTGAAGCTTTCTTT | CASRSPQVVGTEAFF
medium-sized | TRBJ1-2 | TRBD1 | 14 | TRBV6-5 | TGTGCCACGGGACAGAGTCGAGCTAACTATGGCTACACCTTC | CATGQSRANYGYTF